This T cell receptor beta chain was captured by sequencing in a study of cytomegalovirus exposure and HLA in healthy donors (TCRdb year 2017). Concerning the study at large: An earlier analysis of some 600 of the donors reported about 300 Gb of sequence data and some 110 million unique TCR beta sequences obtained from approximately 180 million T cells. About five DR-DQ haplotypes were handled as single units for association and clustering because linkage in the cohort was strong. An earlier analysis of several hundred of the donors applied high-throughput TCR beta sequencing to assess whether each TCR beta V gene segment acted as functional or pseudogenic. The T cell repertoires of 670 or so subjects were profiled by immunosequencing and related to cytomegalovirus serostatus. Among some 410 genotyped donors of the cohort, an average of roughly 230,000 unique TCR beta nucleotide sequences was sequenced per donor, of which roughly 17% were non-productive. High-throughput TCR immunosequencing, statistical association of individual TCRs with disease status, and machine learning were combined to predict cytomegalovirus infection status. HLA typing covered class I and class II loci at four-digit resolution. Alongside the repertoire data, information on donor age, sex, ethnicity and CMV serostatus was compiled. A later genetic analysis used genome-wide SNP genotypes for 398 of the 666 donors, treating that subset as a discovery cohort. Every discovery cohort repertoire had been produced on one sequencing platform. Along with the roughly 670-subject first cohort, a separate validation cohort of over a hundred different subjects was used. Typing coverage varied by locus: roughly 629-630 donors for A, B, C, DRB1 and DQB1; roughly 520 for DQA1; more than 600 for DPA1; about 450 for DPB1. Roughly 300 gigabases of sequencing data and approximately 80 million unique TCR sequences were included in an early release covering 550 to 800 HLA-typed donors. Of the roughly 400 genotyped donors, roughly 80% were placed in the genetic ancestry cluster associated with self-reported Caucasian donors. To study patterns of TCR occurrence, a later analysis re-analyzed previously published TCR beta repertoires from 666 donors and added high-resolution HLA genotyping. The study was designed to test whether signatures of past pathogen exposure could be identified by cataloging public T cell receptors. Rather than drawing on any new phenotypic data, the later analysis identified candidate immune exposures from TCR beta sequences and the way those sequences occurred across donors.

On this clone itself: The antigen this receptor binds is unknown. No base qualities exist here, and no much larger clone lies one base off it.

Study-level results and caveats: In a later genetic analysis, a missense DCLRE1C variant was associated with V-gene and J-gene trimming of TCR beta chains, and the association was replicated in an independent cohort. A further reported finding was that TCR beta sequences accurately predicted the HLA-A and HLA-B alleles for most subjects in the first cohort. In vitro tests confirmed that a few of the cytomegalovirus-associated TCR beta chains recognize cytomegalovirus antigens. When HLA alleles, especially DR and DQ, strongly co-occurred, attributing TCR associations to individual alleles was difficult. The study gave a list of 150 to 200 TCR beta chains associated with cytomegalovirus. In a later analysis, several top co-occurrence clusters were reported to appear linked to parvovirus B19, influenza, CMV and Epstein-Barr virus. According to a later analysis, TCR association rates differed among HLA loci, with DRB1 alleles showing the most associated TCRs and HLA-C alleles showing the fewest. Because counts were too low, some 17 rarely observed V segments, including chromosome 9 orphons, were left out of the earlier analysis of 500 to 650 of the donors. Linkage disequilibrium might explain the correlated functional status among segregating V segments, but an unknown experimental factor could not be excluded. The 87-base-pair reads could not distinguish some IMGT-functional V segments, including TRBV6-2 and TRBV6-3, so those segments were excluded. Because HLA typing was unavailable for some donors at each locus, only the typed subset was used in association tests. For the cohort, immune exposure information was limited to CMV serostatus. A cluster of highly shared sequence variants was judged likely to represent a technical artifact of the sequencing pipeline. The authors suggested that the approach could potentially be generalized to other disease states and immunological phenotypes. Most TCR sequences were observed very rarely across donors, whereas some public TCRs were present in many individuals. Compared with the approximately 600-donor mean, donors in an Asian-associated ancestry cluster had fewer N-insertions in productive TCRs, according to a later genetic analysis. The classifier was reported to diagnose cytomegalovirus status with high specificity and sensitivity in both the original and validation cohorts. Sequencing depth was assumed to be roughly uniform across donors in the presence/absence analyses, though that assumption may not hold. A later analysis found that most CMV-associated TCR beta chains appeared HLA-restricted, with HLA associations seemingly driven largely by CMV exposure. In a later analysis, HLA-associated TCR beta chains showed more clonal expansion and lower generation probabilities than non-associated chains that were equally common. This cohort had only TCR beta chains sequenced, and the lack of alpha or paired-chain data limited which features could be detected. At a false discovery rate of 0.05, a later analysis linked about 17,000 TCR beta sequences to specific HLA alleles. Broadly in line with IMGT annotations, most TCR beta V segments showed up in productive rearrangements about 87% or about 30% of the time in an earlier analysis of about 500 of the donors.

From V the trimming removes 1 base and from J it removes 4 bases, while the gene matches leave 14 bases of the junction unaccounted for. The CDR1 and CDR2 encoded by the germline V gene are SGHDT and YYEEEE. From its cysteine to its phenylalanine, the CDR3 spans 18 amino acids. CDR3 DNA is the only sequence kept; it has 54 bases, read in frame from the first base. In total, approximately 700 healthy bone marrow donors made up the cohort. At the time of sampling, every cohort member was nominally healthy, though immune exposures that went unrecorded were likely present. The donor was CMV seropositive and belonged to the group of 250 to 350 seropositive cohort members. Every donor gave a peripheral blood sample, and the peripheral blood mononuclear cells from that sample were used for TCR beta sequencing. Genomic DNA was extracted from the blood cell samples with the Qiagen DNeasy Blood Extraction Kit.

Library prep was done by the immunoSEQ multiplex PCR assay. For the multiplex PCR, a mixture combining 60 forward primers for TCR Vbeta segments and 13 reverse primers for TCR Jbeta segments was used. Amplification of the CDR3 region of rearranged TCR beta genes was performed with a multiplex PCR assay on genomic DNA. Amplified TCR beta libraries were sequenced as 87-base-pair reads on the Illumina HiSeq System. As for the original processing: In a later analysis, roughly 80 million unique TCR beta chains were counted across the 650 to 750 repertoires, and around 10 million of these chains were shared by at least two donors. A nearest-neighbor algorithm error-corrected the raw reads and collapsed the reads into unique sequences, merging closely related sequences to remove PCR and sequencing errors. V, D and J gene segments were assigned by aligning CDR3 sequences to IMGT reference sequences. For a sequence to be retained, a match of at least six nucleotides to both a V gene segment and a J gene segment was required. Rearrangements were classified as productive when the CDR3 lacked stop codons and remained in frame with V and J, and all other rearrangements were classified as non-productive. CDR3 was defined by IMGT convention, running from the second conserved V-encoded cysteine to the conserved J-encoded phenylalanine. The earlier analysis of a few hundred of the donors excluded sequences that lacked an unambiguous match to a single V gene segment. In an earlier analysis of 587 of the donors, a V segment was called functional when productive rearrangements were above 56.7%, and segregating when the standard deviation between donors exceeded 5%. A statistical classification framework was developed to diagnose cytomegalovirus status using the catalog of TCR beta chain sequences. V and J gene assignment, in a later analysis, came from comparing TCR nucleotide sequences with IMGT/GENE-DB human TR gene sequences. In a later analysis, CDR3 sequences and most-parsimonious VDJ recombination scenarios were assigned using the TCRdist pipeline. In a later analysis, every TCR beta chain was defined by the combination of its CDR3 amino acid sequence and its V-gene family, and reads without a unique V-gene family were dropped. To address suspected cross-contamination and a sequencing artifact, a later analysis removed 450 to 700 highly shared, low-generation-probability nucleotide sequences. In a later analysis, a clonal expansion index for each public chain was calculated from normalized within-repertoire ranks of inferred template counts. In a later analysis, generation probabilities were computed with a VDJ recombination model fitted to out-of-frame rearrangements, and the resulting probabilities were checked against IGoR. In a later analysis, hypergeometric tests were used to score TCR-TCR, TCR-HLA and TCR-CMV co-occurrence, with a repertoire-size bias correction applied to TCR pairs. A later analysis estimated false discovery rates by permuting HLA or CMV assignments 20 times. In a later analysis, co-occurring TCRs were grouped using DBSCAN, and TCRdist sequence similarity was added for clustering within HLA-allele-positive subsets. Repertoires with fewer than 30,000 or more than 120,000 public chains were left out of co-occurrence clustering, as were about 5 repertoires with anomalous nucleotide sharing. In its TCRdb copy, this immuneACCESS table keeps in-frame sequences only and misses some clones. Where compared with another copy, unresolved V genes explain less than half of these, and the others have no known cause. Clonal size and the V and J genes are those of that table, whereas D and trimming came from the DNA. The sample profile shows over 95,000 clones; about 68% of them were found once. More than 3.5% of the sample rests with the top ten.

This clonotype was obtained from a woman between 40 and 55 years old in good health and CMV-seropositive. The chain is assembled from TRBV5-6 and TRBJ2-1, with TRBD2 identical over 7 junction bases. The material sequenced was PBMCs. The CDR3 protein: CASSLRRWLGTTYNEQFF. Here is the DNA: TGTGCCAGCAGCTTGCGGCGCTGGCTGGGGACTACGTACAATGAGCAGTTCTTC.